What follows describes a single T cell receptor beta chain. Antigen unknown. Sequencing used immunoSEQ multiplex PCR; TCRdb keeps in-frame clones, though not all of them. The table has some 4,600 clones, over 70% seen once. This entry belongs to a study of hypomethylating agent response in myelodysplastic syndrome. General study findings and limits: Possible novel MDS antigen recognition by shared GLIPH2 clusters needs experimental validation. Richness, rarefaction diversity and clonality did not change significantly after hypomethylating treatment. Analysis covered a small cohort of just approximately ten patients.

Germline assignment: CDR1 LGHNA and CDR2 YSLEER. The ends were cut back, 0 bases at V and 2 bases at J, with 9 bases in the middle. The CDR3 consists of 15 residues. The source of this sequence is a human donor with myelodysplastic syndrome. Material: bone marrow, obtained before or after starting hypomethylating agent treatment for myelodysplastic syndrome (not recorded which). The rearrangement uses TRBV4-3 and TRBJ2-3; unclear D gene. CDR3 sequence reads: CASSQDGRITDTQYF. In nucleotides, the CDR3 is TGCGCCAGCAGCCAAGATGGCAGGATCACAGATACGCAGTATTTT.